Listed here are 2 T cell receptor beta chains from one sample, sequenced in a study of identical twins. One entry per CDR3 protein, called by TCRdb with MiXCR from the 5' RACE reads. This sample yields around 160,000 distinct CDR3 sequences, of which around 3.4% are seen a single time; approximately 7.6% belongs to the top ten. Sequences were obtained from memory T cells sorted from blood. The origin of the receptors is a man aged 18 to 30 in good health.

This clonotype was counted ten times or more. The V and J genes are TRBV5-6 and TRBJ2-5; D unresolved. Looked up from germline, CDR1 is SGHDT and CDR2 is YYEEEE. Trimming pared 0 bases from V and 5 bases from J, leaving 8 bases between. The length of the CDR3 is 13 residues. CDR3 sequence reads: CASSLGRSETQYF. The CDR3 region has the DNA TGTGCCAGCAGCTTGGGCAGGTCGGAGACCCAGTACTTC.

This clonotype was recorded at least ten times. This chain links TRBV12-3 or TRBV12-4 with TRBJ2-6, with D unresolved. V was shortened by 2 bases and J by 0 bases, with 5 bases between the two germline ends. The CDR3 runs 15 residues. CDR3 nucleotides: TGTGCCAGCAGTTTACACAGCTCTGGGGCCAACGTCCTGACTTTC. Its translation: CASSLHSSGANVLTF.